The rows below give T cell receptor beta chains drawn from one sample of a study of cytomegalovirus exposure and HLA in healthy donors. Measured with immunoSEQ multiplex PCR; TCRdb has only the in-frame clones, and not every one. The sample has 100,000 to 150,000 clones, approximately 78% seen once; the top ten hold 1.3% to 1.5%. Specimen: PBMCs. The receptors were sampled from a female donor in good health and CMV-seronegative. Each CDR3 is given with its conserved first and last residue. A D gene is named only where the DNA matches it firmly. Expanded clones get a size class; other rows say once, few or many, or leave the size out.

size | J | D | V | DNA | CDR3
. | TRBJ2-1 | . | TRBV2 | TGTGCCAGCAGTGACGGGGGGCTGGGGAATGAGCAGTTCTTC | CASSDGGLGNEQFF
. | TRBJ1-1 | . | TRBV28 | TGTGCCAGCAGTTTACGGGGAATGAACACTGAAGCTTTCTTT | CASSLRGMNTEAFF
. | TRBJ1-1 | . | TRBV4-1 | TGCGCCAGCAGCGCCGACAGAGACACTGAAGCTTTCTTT | CASSADRDTEAFF
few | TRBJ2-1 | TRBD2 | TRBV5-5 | TGTGCCAGCAGCCCGGGCGTTTCCAGCGGGAGCAACCATGAGCAGTTCTTC | CASSPGVSSGSNHEQFF
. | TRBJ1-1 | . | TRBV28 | TGTGCCAGCAGTCTGACAGGTTTTACTGAAGCTTTCTTT | CASSLTGFTEAFF
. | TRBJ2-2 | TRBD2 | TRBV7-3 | TGTGCCAGCAGCTCCGGCCCTCGGGGGGGCTCTTACACCGGGGAGCTGTTTTTT | CASSSGPRGGSYTGELFF
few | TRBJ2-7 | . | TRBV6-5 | TGTGCCAGCAGTTACACCCCCACAGGGATGGGCGAGCAGTACTTC | CASSYTPTGMGEQYF
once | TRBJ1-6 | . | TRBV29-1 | TGCAGCGTCCGGACGGGAAATAATTCACCCCTCCACTTT | CSVRTGNNSPLHF
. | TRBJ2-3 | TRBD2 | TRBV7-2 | TGTGCCAGCAGCTCCCAGGACCGGACTAGTACGCAGTATTTT | CASSSQDRTSTQYF
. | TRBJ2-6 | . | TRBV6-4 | TGTGCCAGCAGTGACTCGGACAGCTCTGGGGCCAACGTCCTGACTTTC | CASSDSDSSGANVLTF
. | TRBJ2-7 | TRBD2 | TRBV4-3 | TGCGCCAGCAGCCAAGGTCCTAGCGGTAGGGACGAGCAGTACTTC | CASSQGPSGRDEQYF
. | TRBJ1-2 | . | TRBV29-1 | TGCAGCGTTGAAGAGACACGGTATGGCTACACCTTC | CSVEETRYGYTF
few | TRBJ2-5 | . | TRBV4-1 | TGCGCCAGCAGCCCCAGGACAGGGAGGGGAGAGACCCAGTACTTC | CASSPRTGRGETQYF
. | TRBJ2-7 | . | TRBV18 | TGTGCCAGCTCACCAGGGAAGGGGGAATACGAGCAGTACTTC | CASSPGKGEYEQYF
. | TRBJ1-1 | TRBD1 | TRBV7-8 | TGTGCCAGCAGCCCTTTACAGGGGGCGAGTACTGAAGCTTTCTTT | CASSPLQGASTEAFF
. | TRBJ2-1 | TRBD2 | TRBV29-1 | TGCAGCGTTGAAGGGGGCGGGGGGTTCTCCTACAATGAGCAGTTCTTC | CSVEGGGGFSYNEQFF
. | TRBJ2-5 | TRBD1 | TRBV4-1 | TGCGCCAGCAGCCTAGGGGGCGCCCCGGAGACCCAGTACTTC | CASSLGGAPETQYF
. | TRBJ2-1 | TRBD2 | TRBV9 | TGTGCCAGCAGCGTAGGACTAGCGGGTTCAGATGAGCAGTTCTTC | CASSVGLAGSDEQFF
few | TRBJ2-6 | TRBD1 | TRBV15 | TGTGCCACCAGCAGAGATCGACAGGGCGCTACTGGGGCCAACGTCCTGACTTTC | CATSRDRQGATGANVLTF
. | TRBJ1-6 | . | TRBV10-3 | TGTGCCATCACCGCCCAGGGGTCCAATTCACCCCTCCACTTT | CAITAQGSNSPLHF
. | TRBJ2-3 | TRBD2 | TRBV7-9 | TGTGCCAGCAGCATCGGACTAGCGGGTAGCACAGATACGCAGTATTTT | CASSIGLAGSTDTQYF
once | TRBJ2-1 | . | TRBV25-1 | TGTGCCAGCAGCCAGCGCGACGGATCAAATGAGCAGTTCTTC | CASSQRDGSNEQFF
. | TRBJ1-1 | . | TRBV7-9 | TGTTCCAGCAGCTCTACAGGGCAGGAGACCACTGAAGCTTTCTTT | CSSSSTGQETTEAFF
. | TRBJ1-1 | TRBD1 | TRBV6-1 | TGTGCCAGCAGTGAGACAGGGCAAGCTTTCTTT | CASSETGQAFF
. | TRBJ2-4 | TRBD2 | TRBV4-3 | TGCGCCAGCAGCCAAGAGGGGGGGATAGCCAAAAACATTCAGTACTTC | CASSQEGGIAKNIQYF
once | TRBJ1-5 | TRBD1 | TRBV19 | TGTGCCAGTAGTATACGGACAGGGACTACCGTTAGTAAGCCCCAGCATTTT | CASSIRTGTTVSKPQHF
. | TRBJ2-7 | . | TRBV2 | TGTGCCAGCAGTGACGGGGAGGCTAACGAGCAGTACTTC | CASSDGEANEQYF
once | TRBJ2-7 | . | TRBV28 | TGTGCCACCTCTGCCAACTGGTTTGGCTACGAGCAGTACTTC | CATSANWFGYEQYF
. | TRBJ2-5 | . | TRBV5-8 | TGTGCCAGCAGCTTGGGGGCAGTTTCGTACCAAGAGACCCAGTACTTC | CASSLGAVSYQETQYF
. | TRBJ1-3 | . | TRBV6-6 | TGTGCCAGCAGAACAGAGAACACCATATATTTT | CASRTENTIYF
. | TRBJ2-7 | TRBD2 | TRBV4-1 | TGCGCCAGCAGCCAAGATGGTGCGGGACTAGCGGTATACGAGCAGTACTTC | CASSQDGAGLAVYEQYF
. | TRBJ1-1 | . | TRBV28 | TGTGCCAGCAGTTTGGCCCCCAGGATTGCAGCTTTCTTT | CASSLAPRIAAFF
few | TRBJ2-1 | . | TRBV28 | TGTGCCAGCAACGAAAACGGGTGGAATGAGCAGTTCTTC | CASNENGWNEQFF